The next 29 T cell receptor beta chains were all read from a single sample in a study of identical twins. In TCRdb, the 5' RACE reads were re-called with MiXCR into one record per CDR3 protein. In the table there are 400,000 to 500,000 distinct CDR3 sequences, more than 13% of which are singletons. These data were likewise used in another study, on yellow fever vaccine responses in identical twins.

The sequenced sample consisted of CD4+ T cells sorted from blood. These receptors were collected from a woman under 30 in good health.

This CDR3 is CASSYSQPTYNEQFF. For the CDR3, the DNA is TGTGCCAGCAGTTACTCCCAGCCCACCTACAATGAGCAGTTCTTC. V is TRBV6-2 or TRBV6-3 and J is TRBJ2-1; D is unresolved. V gave up 0 bases and J gave up 2 bases, with 8 bases separating them. This CDR3 contains 15 residues. Germline assignment: CDR1 MNHEY and CDR2 SVGEGT.

This clonotype was seen only a few times. The chain uses TRBV5-1 and TRBJ2-7; D perhaps matches TRBD2 (6 bases). The CDR3 length is 14 residues. V was shortened by 3 bases and J by 3 bases, with 13 bases between the two germline ends. Germline V gene data show CDR1 as SGHRS and CDR2 as YFSETQ. CDR3 sequence reads: CASSWAGRNYEQYF. CDR3 nucleotide sequence: TGCGCCAGCAGCTGGGCGGGGAGGAACTACGAGCAGTACTTC. Full variable domain (missing parts from reference TRBV5-1 and TRBJ2-7): KAGVTQTPRYLIKTRGQQVTLSCSPISGHRSVSWYQQTPGQGLQFLFEYFSETQRNKGNFPGRFSGRQFSNSRSEMNVSTLELGDSALYLCASSWAGRNYEQYFGPGTRLTVT.

The J gene is TRBJ2-4, the V gene TRBV20-1; 10 bases are a match to TRBD1. V shed 6 bases and J 9 bases; nucleotides not matched to a gene: 14. This CDR3 is 15 amino acids long. The germline V gene encodes CDR1 DFQATT and CDR2 SNEGSKA (reference sequence). The CDR3 nucleotides read TGCAGTGCCAACCCAACCGGGACAGGGGCTGGCATTCAGTACTTC. It is translated as CSANPTGTGAGIQYF.

The chain joins TRBV27 to TRBJ2-3; perhaps TRBD2 as D (6 bases). The CDR3 consists of 13 residues. The germline V and J ends were trimmed by 8 bases and 1 base, with 10 bases remaining between them. The germline V gene encodes CDR1 MNHEY and CDR2 SMNVEV (reference sequence). CDR3: CASGRDRTDTQYF. CDR3 DNA: TGTGCCAGCGGGCGGGACCGCACAGATACGCAGTATTTT.

This clonotype has at least ten counts. The chain carries TRBV4-3 and TRBJ1-2; D remains ambiguous. This CDR3 is built from 14 residues. The germline CDR1 and CDR2 sequences are LGHNA and YSLEER. Trimming left V 3 bases short and J 4 bases short, with 12 bases between. The CDR3 region has the DNA TGCGCCAGCAGCCACGAGAGGGTAGGCTATGGCTACACCTTC. This encodes CASSHERVGYGYTF.

V is TRBV27 and J is TRBJ1-1, with 10 nucleotides matching TRBD1. Germline V CDR1 and CDR2: MNHEY, SMNVEV (reference sequence). With 4 bases clipped from V and 0 bases from J, the junction kept 2 bases outside the gene matches. The CDR3 totals 15 residues. The CDR3 nucleotides read TGTGCCAGCAGTTCCGGACAGGGGGTGAACACTGAAGCTTTCTTT. It translates to CASSSGQGVNTEAFF.

This clonotype was observed a few times. The chain combines TRBV10-1 with TRBJ2-1; the match to TRBD2 covers 10 bases. CDR1 and CDR2 from the germline V gene are WNHNN and SYGVQD (reference sequence). Trimming at V came to 8 bases and at J to 0 bases, leaving 7 bases not matched to a gene. The CDR3 consists of 16 residues. CDR3 region: CASGELAGSSYNEQFF. The CDR3 DNA sequence: TGCGCCAGCGGGGAACTAGCGGGGAGCTCCTACAATGAGCAGTTCTTC.

This clonotype was seen at least ten times. The chain employs TRBV29-1 and TRBJ2-3, with D perhaps matching TRBD1 or TRBD2 (6 bases each). V was shortened by 3 bases and J by 5 bases, with 12 bases between the two germline ends. CDR1 is SQVTM, CDR2 ANQGSEA, per germline. The CDR3 length is 13 residues. The CDR3 nucleotides are TGCAGCGTTGACGGGGGCGCTTTAGATACGCAGTATTTT. As protein: CSVDGGALDTQYF.

The chain combines TRBV21-1 with TRBJ2-1; TRBD1 is taken as the D call from the table, unchecked against the DNA. TRBV21-1 is recorded as a pseudogene. CDR3 size: 17 residues. CDR3 loop: CASSKIQEQGDSNEQFF. The CDR3, as DNA: TGTGCCAGCAGCAAAATCCAGGAACAGGGGGATTCAAATGAGCAGTTCTTC.

This clonotype showed up just a few times. The chain carries TRBV9 and TRBJ1-2; no clear D. V was pared by 3 bases and J by 8 bases, with 11 bases between. This CDR3 region has 12 residues. The germline gives CDR1 SGDLS, CDR2 YYNGEE. CDR3 amino acids: CASSERTRGYTF. The CDR3 coding sequence is TGTGCCAGCAGCGAAAGGACGAGGGGCTACACCTTC.

V usage is TRBV7-9 and J usage is TRBJ1-1; D is possibly TRBD1 (5 bases). Germline V gene lookup returns CDR1 SEHNR and CDR2 FQNEAQ (reference sequence). The CDR3 sequence is 14 residues long. Trimming removed 7 bases at V and 6 bases at J, with 18 bases between. CDR3 sequence reads: CASTPGRPTAEAFF. In nucleotides, the CDR3 is TGTGCCAGCACCCCGGGACGTCCTACCGCTGAAGCTTTCTTT.

This clonotype was counted only a few times. This chain connects TRBV4-2 to TRBJ2-1, with D unclear. CDR1 and CDR2 (germline): LGHNA, YNFKEQ. Trimming removed 0 bases at V and 0 bases at J, with 6 bases between. This CDR3 comprises 15 residues. The CDR3: CASSQERRSYNEQFF. CDR3 nucleotides: TGTGCCAGCAGCCAAGAGCGGCGCTCCTACAATGAGCAGTTCTTC.

This chain joins TRBV5-1 and TRBJ1-2; perhaps TRBD1 as D (5 bases). The V end lost 3 bases, the J end lost 8 bases, and 17 bases lay between the germline ends. The CDR3 is 14 residues long. Germline CDR1 SGHRS, CDR2 YFSETQ. The DNA of the CDR3 is TGCGCCAGCAGCTCCGCGGGACTCTCTGGAGGCTACACCTTC. Its protein product is CASSSAGLSGGYTF. Full variable domain (remainder filled in from reference TRBV5-1 and TRBJ1-2): KAGVTQTPRYLIKTRGQQVTLSCSPISGHRSVSWYQQTPGQGLQFLFEYFSETQRNKGNFPGRFSGRQFSNSRSEMNVSTLELGDSALYLCASSSAGLSGGYTFGSGTRLTVV.

The table lists this clonotype with many counts. This chain uses TRBV7-6 with TRBJ1-1, with D unresolved. This CDR3 is built from 13 residues. The germline V and J ends were trimmed by 6 bases and 0 bases, with 8 bases remaining between them. Germline CDR1 SGHVS, CDR2 FNYEAQ. The CDR3, as DNA: TGTGCCAGCAGTTTACAAATGAACACTGAAGCTTTCTTT. It yields the protein CASSLQMNTEAFF.

Many counts were recorded for this clonotype. V and J are TRBV28 and TRBJ2-7, with 9 bases matching TRBD2. Germline CDR1 reads MDHEN; CDR2 reads SYDVKM. V dropped 10 bases and J dropped 3; count of bases not matched to a gene: 4. The CDR3 is 12 residues long. The chain's CDR3 is CATFSGSYEQYF. The CDR3 bases are TGTGCCACCTTTAGCGGGAGCTACGAGCAGTACTTC. The full variable domain, in which reference TRBV28 and TRBJ2-7 provide the parts outside the CDR3, is DVKVTQSSRYLVKRTGEKVFLECVQDMDHENMFWYRQDPGLGLRLIYFSYDVKMKEKGDIPEGYSVSREKKERFSLILESASTNQTSMYLCATFSGSYEQYFGPGTRLTVT.

V and J are TRBV18 and TRBJ2-7; no clear D gene. The CDR3 has 12 residues. CDR1 and CDR2 from the germline V gene are KGHSH and LQKENI. Trimming removed 5 bases from V and 2 bases from J, with 7 bases in between. CDR3 sequence: CASSEATYEQYF. Written as DNA, the CDR3 is TGTGCCAGCTCAGAAGCCACCTACGAGCAGTACTTC.

This chain joins TRBV30 and TRBJ2-5, with 8 nucleotides matching TRBD1. Germline-derived CDR1 and CDR2 are GTSNPN and SVGIG (reference sequence). This CDR3 contains 13 residues. Trimming removed 2 bases from V and 2 bases from J; junction bases left unmatched: 1. CDR3 nucleotides: TGTGCCTGGAGTACAGGGGGGCAAGAGACCCAGTACTTC. Its protein product is CAWSTGGQETQYF. The full variable domain, rest sourced from reference TRBV30 and TRBJ2-5, is SQTIHQWPATLVQPVGSPLSLECTVEGTSNPNLYWYRQAAGRGLQLLFYSVGIGQISSEVPQNLSASRPQDRQFILSSKKLLLSDSGFYLCAWSTGGQETQYFGPGTRLLVL.

The J gene is TRBJ2-5, the V gene TRBV7-2, with a tentative D call TRBD2 (7 bases). Germline CDR1 SGHTA, CDR2 FQGNSA. CDR3 length: 13 residues. Trimming took 3 bases from V and 9 from J, leaving 14 bases between them. The CDR3 spells CASSLRGEGAQYF. In nucleotides, the CDR3 is TGTGCCAGCAGCTTGAGGGGGGAGGGGGCCCAGTACTTC.

There are a few counts of this clonotype. The J gene is TRBJ2-1, the V gene TRBV5-6; 7 bases match TRBD2. The CDR3 has 16 residues. Germline V gene lookup returns CDR1 SGHDT and CDR2 YYEEEE. The V segment lost 3 bases and the J segment 3 bases; nucleotides outside the gene matches: 9. The DNA of the CDR3 is TGTGCCAGCAGCTCTGGCATGGGGGAGGGCTACAATGAGCAGTTCTTC. Encoded protein: CASSSGMGEGYNEQFF.

This clonotype was counted ten times or more. The CDR3 here is CASSYARGDVRYEQFF. As DNA, the CDR3 is TGTGCCAGCAGTTACGCTCGGGGGGATGTGAGGTATGAGCAGTTCTTC. V is TRBV6-2 or TRBV6-3 and J is TRBJ2-1, with 7 bases fitting TRBD2. CDR1 and CDR2 from the germline V gene are MNHEY and SVGEGT. The CDR3 covers 16 residues. V was pared by 2 bases and J by 8 bases, with 12 bases of the junction left unmatched.

The chain couples TRBV12-3 or TRBV12-4 to TRBJ2-1; 10 bases map to TRBD2. The CDR3 is 16 residues long. V lost 7 bases and J lost 10; bases outside the gene matches: 16. In DNA, the CDR3 is TGTGCCAGCACCCCTAGTGGAGCGGGGGGGCCTCGGGAGCAGTTCTTC. Amino acids: CASTPSGAGGPREQFF.

This clonotype appeared many times. CDR3 sequence: CASSATGTGRYEQYF. CDR3 coding DNA: TGCGCCAGCAGCGCTACCGGGACAGGGCGCTACGAGCAGTACTTC. The chain links TRBV5-1 to TRBJ2-7; TRBD1 matches 9 bases. With V trimmed by 4 bases and J by 3 bases, 8 bases remained unmatched. The CDR3 sequence is 15 residues long. CDR1 is SGHRS, CDR2 YFSETQ, per germline. Supplemented by reference TRBV5-1 and TRBJ2-7, the full variable domain reads KAGVTQTPRYLIKTRGQQVTLSCSPISGHRSVSWYQQTPGQGLQFLFEYFSETQRNKGNFPGRFSGRQFSNSRSEMNVSTLELGDSALYLCASSATGTGRYEQYFGPGTRLTVT.

In nucleotides, the CDR3 is TGTGCCAGCTCACCAGACAGGGACGGTGAAGCTTTCTTT. Amino acids: CASSPDRDGEAFF. The chain uses TRBV18 and TRBJ1-1; the match to TRBD1 covers 7 bases. Germline CDR1 and CDR2: KGHSH and LQKENI. This CDR3 region has 13 residues. The V and J ends lost 2 bases and 7 bases, in that order; junction bases with no gene match: 4.

This clonotype was counted between two and nine times. The chain couples TRBV29-1 to TRBJ2-5, with TRBD1 matching over 9 bases. The CDR3 has 13 amino acids. The V and J ends lost 3 bases and 5 bases, in that order; junction bases with no gene match: 4. Germline V CDR1 and CDR2: SQVTM, ANQGSEA. The CDR3 sequence is CSVDGQGPETQYF. The CDR3 bases are TGCAGCGTTGATGGACAGGGGCCTGAGACCCAGTACTTC.

The chain uses TRBV7-9 and TRBJ2-3; D unclear. CDR3 length equals 15 residues. CDR1 is SEHNR and CDR2 is FQNEAQ in the germline V gene (reference sequence). V shed 1 base and J shed 2 bases, with 10 bases lying between them. This chain's CDR3 is CASSLGGINTDTQYF. In DNA, the CDR3 is TGTGCCAGCAGCTTAGGGGGTATAAACACAGATACGCAGTATTTT. The full variable domain, in which reference TRBV7-9 and TRBJ2-3 provide the parts outside the CDR3, is DTGVSQNPRHKITKRGQNVTFRCDPISEHNRLYWYRQTLGQGPEFLTYFQNEAQLEKSRLLSDRFSAERPKGSFSTLEIQRTEQGDSAMYLCASSLGGINTDTQYFGPGTRLTVL.

The chain combines TRBV27 with TRBJ2-7, with 12 bases matching TRBD2. Germline V CDR1 and CDR2: MNHEY, SMNVEV (reference sequence). V shed 5 bases and J 1 base; nucleotides not matched to a gene: 9. This CDR3 comprises 17 residues. CDR3 bases: TGTGCCAGCAGTCCCTGGACTAGCGGGACAGGTTCCTACGAGCAGTACTTC. Its translation is CASSPWTSGTGSYEQYF.

This clonotype was observed at least ten times. J is TRBJ2-7 and V is TRBV29-1; 10 bases match TRBD1. This CDR3 comprises 12 residues. The J segment lost 6 bases and the V segment lost 5 bases, leaving 4 bases of the junction unmatched. The germline V gene encodes CDR1 SQVTM and CDR2 ANQGSEA. The CDR3 region is CSVRTGGSEQYF. CDR3 in DNA: TGCAGCGTTCGGACAGGGGGTTCCGAGCAGTACTTC.

The CDR3 coding sequence is TGTGCCAGCAGCTCGCCGTCTAGCGCCTGGGGGGAGACCCAGTACTTC. Amino acids: CASSSPSSAWGETQYF. The chain has TRBV5-6 and TRBJ2-5; possible D gene TRBD2, 6 bases. Trimming cost V 3 bases and J 5 bases, with 20 bases left between them. Germline CDR1 reads SGHDT; CDR2 reads YYEEEE. This CDR3 has 16 residues.

This clonotype was seen a handful of times. The chain recombines TRBV3-1 with TRBJ2-1; TRBD1 matches 11 bases. From germline, CDR1 is LGHDT and CDR2 YNNKEL (reference sequence). Unmatched junction bases numbered 18, after V lost 4 bases and J lost 7 bases. The CDR3 is 19 amino acids. CDR3 DNA sequence: TGTGCCAGCAGCCCACCTCGGACAGGGGGCCGGGTTACGATGAATGAGCAGTTCTTC. Translated, it gives CASSPPRTGGRVTMNEQFF.